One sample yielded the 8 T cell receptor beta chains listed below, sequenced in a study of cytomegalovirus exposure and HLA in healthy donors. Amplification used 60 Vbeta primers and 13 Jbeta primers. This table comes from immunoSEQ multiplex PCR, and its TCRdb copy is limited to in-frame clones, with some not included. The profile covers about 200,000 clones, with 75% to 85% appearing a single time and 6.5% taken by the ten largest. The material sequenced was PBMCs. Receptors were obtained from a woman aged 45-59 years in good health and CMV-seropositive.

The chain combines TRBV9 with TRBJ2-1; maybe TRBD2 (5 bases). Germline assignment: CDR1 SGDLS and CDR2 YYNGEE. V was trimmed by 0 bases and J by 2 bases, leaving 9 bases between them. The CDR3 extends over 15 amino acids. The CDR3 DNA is TGTGCCAGCAGCGTAGAAAGCGGAGCCTACAATGAGCAGTTCTTC. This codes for CASSVESGAYNEQFF. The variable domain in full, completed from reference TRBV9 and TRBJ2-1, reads DSGVTQTPKHLITATGQRVTLRCSPRSGDLSVYWYQQSLDQGLQFLIQYYNGEERAKGNILERFSAQQFPDLHSELNLSSLELGDSALYFCASSVESGAYNEQFFGPGTRLTVL.

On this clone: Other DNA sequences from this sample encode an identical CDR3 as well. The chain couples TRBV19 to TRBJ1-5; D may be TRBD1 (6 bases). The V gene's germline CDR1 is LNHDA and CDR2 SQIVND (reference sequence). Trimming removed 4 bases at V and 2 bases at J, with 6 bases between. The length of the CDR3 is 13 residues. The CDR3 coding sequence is TGTGCCAGTAGTACAGGGGGCAATCAGCCCCAGCATTTT. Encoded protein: CASSTGGNQPQHF.

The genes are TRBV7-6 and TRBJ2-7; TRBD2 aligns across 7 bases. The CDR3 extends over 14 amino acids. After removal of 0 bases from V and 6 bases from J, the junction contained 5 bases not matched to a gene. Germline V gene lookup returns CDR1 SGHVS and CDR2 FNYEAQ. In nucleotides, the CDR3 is TGTGCCAGCAGCTTAGCGCCGGGGAGGGGCGAGCAGTACTTC. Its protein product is CASSLAPGRGEQYF.

CDR3 region: CASSSESNQPQHF. CDR3 nucleotides: TGTGCCAGCAGTTCCGAGAGCAATCAGCCCCAGCATTTT. The chain combines TRBV6-5 with TRBJ1-5; D call uncertain. The CDR3 totals 13 residues. Germline values: CDR1 MNHEY, CDR2 SVGAGI. V was cut by 4 bases and J by 1 base, with 5 bases left in between.

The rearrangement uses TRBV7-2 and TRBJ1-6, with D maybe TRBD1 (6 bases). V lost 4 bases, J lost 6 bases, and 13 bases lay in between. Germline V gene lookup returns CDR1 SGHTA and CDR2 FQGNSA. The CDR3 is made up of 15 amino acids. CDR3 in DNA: TGTGCCAGCAGCTATTACAGGGAAACTAATTCACCCCTCCACTTT. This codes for CASSYYRETNSPLHF.

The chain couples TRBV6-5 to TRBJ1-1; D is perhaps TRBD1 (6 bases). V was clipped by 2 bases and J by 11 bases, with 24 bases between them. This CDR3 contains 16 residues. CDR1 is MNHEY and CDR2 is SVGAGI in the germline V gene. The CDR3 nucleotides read TGTGCCAGCAGTTACCCCCGCCTCGAGGGGGGGCCTAGCGCTTTCTTT. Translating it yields CASSYPRLEGGPSAFF.

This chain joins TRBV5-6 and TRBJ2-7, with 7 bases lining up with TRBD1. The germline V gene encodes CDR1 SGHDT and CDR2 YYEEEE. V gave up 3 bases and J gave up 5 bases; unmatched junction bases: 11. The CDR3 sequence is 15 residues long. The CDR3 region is CASSWVRGRWNEQYF. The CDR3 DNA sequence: TGTGCCAGCAGCTGGGTGAGGGGGCGTTGGAACGAGCAGTACTTC.

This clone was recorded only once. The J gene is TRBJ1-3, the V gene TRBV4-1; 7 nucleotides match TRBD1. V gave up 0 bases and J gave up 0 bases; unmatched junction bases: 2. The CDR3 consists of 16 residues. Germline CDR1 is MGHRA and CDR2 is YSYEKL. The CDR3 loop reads CASSQDRDSSGNTIYF. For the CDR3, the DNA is TGCGCCAGCAGCCAAGATCGGGACAGCTCTGGAAACACCATATATTTT.